One and the same sample provided the 16 T cell receptor beta chains below, sequenced in a study of shared clonotypes between healthy human individuals. Naive CD8 cells were CD45RO-negative, positively selected for CCR7, excluding terminally differentiated effector memory CD45RA+ cells. Some clones are missing from TCRdb's copy, which holds only in-frame ones; the method was immunoSEQ multiplex PCR. Here the sample spans millions of clones, approximately 95% being singletons. The material sequenced was naive CD8+ T cells sorted from blood. The receptors were sampled from a man aged 18 to 30 in good health.

Comment on this clone: Additional DNA sequences in this sample encode the identical CDR3. V gene TRBV7-6 combines with J gene TRBJ2-7; TRBD2 matches at 13 bases. With V trimmed by 1 base and J by 4 bases, 1 base remained unmatched. The CDR3 length is 15 residues. Looked up from germline, CDR1 is SGHVS and CDR2 is FNYEAQ. The CDR3 DNA reads as TGTGCCAGCAGCTTAGGGACTAGCGGGAGTTACGAGCAGTACTTC. Amino acids: CASSLGTSGSYEQYF.

This sequence joins TRBV13 and TRBJ1-2; D is unresolved. The V end was cut by 0 bases, the J end by 3 bases, with 8 bases between. This CDR3 has 14 residues. CDR1 PRHDT and CDR2 FYEKMQ come from the germline V gene (reference sequence). CDR3 loop: CASSLGRTDYGYTF. The CDR3 DNA follows: TGTGCCAGCAGCTTAGGCCGGACCGACTATGGCTACACCTTC.

The J gene is TRBJ2-2, the V gene TRBV11-3, with D tentatively TRBD2 (5 bases). From germline, CDR1 is SGHNT and CDR2 YENEEA. Trimming took 4 bases from V and 3 from J, leaving 9 bases between them. The CDR3 runs 14 residues. CDR3 coding DNA: TGTGCCAGCAGCTCGGGAACTTACACCGGGGAGCTGTTTTTT. It encodes CASSSGTYTGELFF.

V gene TRBV6-5 combines with J gene TRBJ2-3; 10 bases are a match to TRBD2. The V and J ends lost 5 bases and 4 bases, in that order; junction bases with no gene match: 6. Germline V gene data show CDR1 as MNHEY and CDR2 as SVGAGI. The CDR3 runs 15 residues. This chain's CDR3 is CASSKTSGVADTQYF. The DNA for the CDR3 is TGTGCCAGCAGTAAAACTAGCGGGGTCGCAGATACGCAGTATTTT.

This chain joins TRBV2 and TRBJ2-2; perhaps TRBD1 as D (6 bases). Germline assignment: CDR1 SNHLY and CDR2 FYNNEI. The V gene lost 4 bases and the J gene lost 2 bases, with 11 bases spanning the gap. The CDR3 runs to 15 residues. In DNA form, the CDR3 reads TGTGCCAGCAGTGGATGGACAGACAACACCGGGGAGCTGTTTTTT. It codes for CASSGWTDNTGELFF. Complete variable domain (other parts from reference TRBV2 and TRBJ2-2): EPEVTQTPSHQVTQMGQEVILRCVPISNHLYFYWYRQILGQKVEFLVSFYNNEISEKSEIFDDQFSVERPDGSNFTLKIRSTKLEDSAMYFCASSGWTDNTGELFFGEGSRLTVL.

This clone appeared a single time. The rearrangement links TRBV27 to TRBJ1-5; 7 bases map to TRBD1. CDR1 and CDR2 from the germline V gene are MNHEY and SMNVEV (reference sequence). Trimming at V came to 5 bases and at J to 3 bases, leaving 4 bases not matched to a gene. CDR3 size: 14 residues. Here the CDR3 reads CASSLDRYNQPQHF. The CDR3 nucleotides read TGTGCCAGCAGTCTGGACAGGTACAATCAGCCCCAGCATTTT.

This rearrangement joins TRBV6-9 to TRBJ2-5; TRBD2 matches 14 bases. The CDR3 consists of 17 residues. The J segment lost 4 bases and the V segment lost 0 bases, leaving 4 bases of the junction unmatched. Germline V gives CDR1 MNHGY, CDR2 SVAAGI. Written as DNA, the CDR3 is TGTGCCAGCAGTTATTCTCGGACTAGCGGGAGGACAGAGACCCAGTACTTC. It translates to CASSYSRTSGRTETQYF.

The rearrangement links TRBV11-2 to TRBJ2-7; 8 nucleotides match TRBD1. Looked up from germline, CDR1 is SGHAT and CDR2 is FQNNGV. CDR3 length equals 15 residues. Unmatched junction bases numbered 8, after V lost 5 bases and J lost 2 bases. CDR3 amino acids: CASSIGQGRTYEQYF. The CDR3 DNA is TGTGCCAGCAGCATCGGACAGGGTCGAACCTACGAGCAGTACTTC. Together with reference TRBV11-2 and TRBJ2-7, the CDR3 gives the full variable domain: EAGVAQSPRYKIIEKRQSVAFWCNPISGHATLYWYQQILGQGPKLLIQFQNNGVVDDSQLPKDRFSAERLKGVDSTLKIQPAKLEDSAVYLCASSIGQGRTYEQYFGPGTRLTVT.

V and J are TRBV4-1 and TRBJ2-1; the D is unclear. This CDR3 is built from 18 residues. Per the germline V gene, CDR1 is MGHRA and CDR2 is YSYEKL. V lost 0 bases and J lost 0, with 15 bases in between. CDR3 in amino acids: CASSQDLAPRNSYNEQFF. DNA of the CDR3: TGCGCCAGCAGCCAAGATTTGGCCCCTCGGAACTCCTACAATGAGCAGTTCTTC.

The rearrangement links TRBV6-1 to TRBJ1-5; perhaps TRBD1 as D (5 bases). With 4 bases removed from V and 0 bases from J, the gap between germline ends came to 10 bases. CDR1 is MNHNS, CDR2 SASEGT, per germline. The CDR3 is 15 amino acids. The CDR3 DNA reads as TGTGCCAGCAGTGCCCGGGACTCTAGCAATCAGCCCCAGCATTTT. Protein: CASSARDSSNQPQHF.

The genes are TRBV18 and TRBJ1-4; D gene ambiguous. The CDR3 runs 15 residues. The V end lost 2 bases, the J end lost 0 bases, and 7 bases lay between the germline ends. Looked up from germline, CDR1 is KGHSH and CDR2 is LQKENI. Written as DNA, the CDR3 is TGTGCCAGCTCACCAGGAGTGACAACTAATGAAAAACTGTTTTTT. Translating it yields CASSPGVTTNEKLFF.

Remarks on this clone: This sample also contains other DNA sequences that code for the same CDR3. V and J are TRBV19 and TRBJ2-7, with 10 bases fitting TRBD2. The CDR3 runs to 14 residues. The V and J ends lost 5 bases and 2 bases, in that order; junction bases with no gene match: 3. Germline CDR1 is LNHDA and CDR2 is SQIVND (reference sequence). The CDR3: CASSPSGGAYEQYF. The DNA for the CDR3 is TGTGCCAGTAGTCCTAGCGGGGGTGCCTACGAGCAGTACTTC.

This clone turned up a few times. Other DNA sequences in the sample encode the same CDR3. The chain couples TRBV7-8 to TRBJ1-4; D is ambiguous. CDR3 length: 11 amino acids. Germline CDR1 is SGHVS and CDR2 is FQNEAQ. Trimming took 2 bases from V and 5 from J, leaving 0 bases between them. CDR3 sequence (DNA): TGTGCCAGCAGCTTAAATGAAAAACTGTTTTTT. This sequence encodes CASSLNEKLFF.

The V gene is TRBV10-2, the J gene TRBJ2-7; D is ambiguous. The length of the CDR3 is 15 residues. Trimming shortened V by 7 bases and J by 0 bases, and 16 bases separated the two germline ends. CDR1 and CDR2 from the germline V gene are WSHSY and SAAADI. The CDR3 bases are TGCGCCAGCACCGAGGAGATTAGGAGCTCCTACGAGCAGTACTTC. Translated, it gives CASTEEIRSSYEQYF.

Turning to this clone: The junction and the germline gene differ at one end; a read error may be behind it. The chain employs TRBV10-3 and TRBJ2-2, with 7 bases aligning to TRBD1. Germline V CDR1 and CDR2: ENHRY, SYGVKD. The CDR3 is made up of 16 amino acids. Written as DNA, the CDR3 is TGTGCCATCAGTGAGCCGCAACAGGGGAACGCCGGGGAGCTGTTTTTT. Its translation is CAISEPQQGNAGELFF.

The chain links TRBV10-2 to TRBJ2-7, with 14 bases fitting TRBD2. The CDR3 length is 16 residues. The germline gives CDR1 WSHSY, CDR2 SAAADI. Germline trimming cut 2 bases from V and 3 bases from J; bases unmatched to any gene: 3. CDR3 region: CASSEEGLAGDYEQYF. For the CDR3, the DNA is TGCGCCAGCAGTGAGGAGGGACTAGCGGGAGACTACGAGCAGTACTTC.